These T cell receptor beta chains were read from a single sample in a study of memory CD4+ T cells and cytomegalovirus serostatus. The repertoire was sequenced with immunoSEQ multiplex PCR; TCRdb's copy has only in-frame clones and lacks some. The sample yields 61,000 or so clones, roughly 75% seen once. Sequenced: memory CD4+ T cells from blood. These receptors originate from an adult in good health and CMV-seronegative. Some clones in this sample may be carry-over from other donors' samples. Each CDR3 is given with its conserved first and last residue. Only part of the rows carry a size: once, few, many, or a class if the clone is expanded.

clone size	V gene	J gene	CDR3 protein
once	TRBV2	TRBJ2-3	CASTRDSTDTQYF
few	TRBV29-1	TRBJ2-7	CSVESGAGEQYF
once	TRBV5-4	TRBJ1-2	CASSLESVYGYTF
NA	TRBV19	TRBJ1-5	CASSIGGHQPQHF
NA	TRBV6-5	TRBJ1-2	CASSYSPEGSYGYTF
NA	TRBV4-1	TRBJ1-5	CASSQPRDGSNQPQHF
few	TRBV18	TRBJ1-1	CASSPRQTTEAFF
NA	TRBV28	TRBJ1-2	CASSFKNYGYTF
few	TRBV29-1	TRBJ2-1	CSVAQGPPGSYNEQFF
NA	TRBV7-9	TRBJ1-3	CASSLASPGNTIYF
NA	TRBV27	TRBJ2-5	CASSSPGQGMETQYF
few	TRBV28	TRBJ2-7	CASSLTNRGPLSGRIYEQYF
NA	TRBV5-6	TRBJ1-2	CASSPTLGYGYTF
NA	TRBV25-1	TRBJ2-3	CASSEQGYTDTQYF
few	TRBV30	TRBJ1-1	CAWSVLMGAEAFF
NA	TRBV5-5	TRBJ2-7	CASSGYSGGPSYEQYF
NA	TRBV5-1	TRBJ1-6	CASARAPLDRGNSPLHF
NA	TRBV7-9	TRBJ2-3	CASSLEPGTDTQYF
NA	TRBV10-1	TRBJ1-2	CASYQGAGYTF
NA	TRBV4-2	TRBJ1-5	CASSQDSGGDQPQHF
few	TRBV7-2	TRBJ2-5	CASSHGLAGEETQYF
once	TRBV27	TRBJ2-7	CASSARQGSRSYEQYF
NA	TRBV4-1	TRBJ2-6	CASSRGRPDRRVSGANVLTF
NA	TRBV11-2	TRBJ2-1	CASSLIRGSYEQFF
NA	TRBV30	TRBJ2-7	CAWSVGVSAGGTYEQYF
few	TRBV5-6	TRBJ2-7	CASRTGTSLEEQYF
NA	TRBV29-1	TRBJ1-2	CSVGQIDYGYTF
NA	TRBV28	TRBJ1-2	CASTVIQETASKGYTF
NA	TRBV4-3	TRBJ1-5	CASSQDLGAYNQPQHF
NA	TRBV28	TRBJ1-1	CASRAQGTEAFF
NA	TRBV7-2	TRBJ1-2	CASSLTGQDPYGYTF
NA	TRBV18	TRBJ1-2	CASSPRRDRDGYGYTF
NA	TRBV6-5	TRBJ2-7	CASSPPGVRGYEQYF
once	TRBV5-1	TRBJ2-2	CASSYDTDTGELFF
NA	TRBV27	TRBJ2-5	CASSPRGRETQYF
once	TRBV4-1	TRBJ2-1	CASSPLDRTYNEQFF
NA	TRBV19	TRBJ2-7	CASSFRGQGASYEQYF
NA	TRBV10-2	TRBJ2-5	CASSEQQETQYF
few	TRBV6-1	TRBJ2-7	CASGRREQYF
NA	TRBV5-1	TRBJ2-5	CASSPTGVSQETQYF
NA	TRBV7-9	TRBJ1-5	CASSPGDRGQDQPQHF
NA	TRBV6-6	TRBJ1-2	CASNEPGNYGYTF